This record concerns one T cell receptor beta chain sequence. Its specificity is not known. As handled by the study authors: With immunoSEQ giving junction-only sequences and no quality scores, filtering differed. Clones were sequenced by immunoSEQ multiplex PCR, and TCRdb holds only the in-frame ones, with some missing. The DNA gave D and trimming, while V, J and clone size come from that table. The sample contains over 2 million clones, around 93% of which appear only once. This sample stems from a study of shared clonotypes between healthy human individuals. Study context: Each donor had three CD4 naive, three CD4 memory, two CD8 naive and one CD8 memory plate.

Germline loops: CDR1 MNHEY, CDR2 SVGAGI. This CDR3 comprises 14 residues. The V and J ends lost 5 bases and 6 bases, in that order; junction bases with no gene match: 6. Study outcomes and limitations: Naive subsets generally had larger estimated richness than memory subsets. Sorted-subset sequencing, rarefaction showed, was incomplete despite large depth.

The material sequenced was naive CD4+ T cells from PBMCs. Documented subset: CD45RA+ positively selected. The V and J genes are TRBV6-5 and TRBJ2-5; 10 bases are a match to TRBD1. The sequence derives from a man between 18 and 29 years old in good health. Some clones in this sample may be carry-over from other donors' samples. CDR3 in amino acids: CASSTGQGGKTQYF. For the CDR3, the DNA is TGTGCCAGCAGTACTGGACAGGGGGGGAAGACCCAGTACTTC.